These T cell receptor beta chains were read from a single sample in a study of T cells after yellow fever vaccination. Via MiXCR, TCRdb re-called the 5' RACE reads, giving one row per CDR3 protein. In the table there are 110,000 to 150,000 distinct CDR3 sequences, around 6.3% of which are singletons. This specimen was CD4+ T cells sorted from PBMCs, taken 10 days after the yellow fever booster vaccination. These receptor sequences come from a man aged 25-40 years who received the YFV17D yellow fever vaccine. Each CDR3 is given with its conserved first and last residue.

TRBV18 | CASSRTAANYGHTF
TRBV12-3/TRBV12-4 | CASSLIGGPNGETQYF
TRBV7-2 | CASSTQGGTYEQYF
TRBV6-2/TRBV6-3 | CATRLRPNTGELFF
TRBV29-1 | CSVEWREGKPYEQYF
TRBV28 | CASSARQLLPFF
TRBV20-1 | CCASTSGRYGSTDTQYF
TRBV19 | CASSHGFGGIYEQYF
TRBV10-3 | CAARDNYGYTF
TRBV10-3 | CAISGGQGARGANVLTF
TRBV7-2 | CASSPRTGPLEEQYF
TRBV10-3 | CAISGGEPTQYF
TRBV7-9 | CASSPTGTGGEAFF
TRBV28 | CASSGTGRYNEQFF
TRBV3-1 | CASTPGTSYLDTQYF
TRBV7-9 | CASSLSGSYTF